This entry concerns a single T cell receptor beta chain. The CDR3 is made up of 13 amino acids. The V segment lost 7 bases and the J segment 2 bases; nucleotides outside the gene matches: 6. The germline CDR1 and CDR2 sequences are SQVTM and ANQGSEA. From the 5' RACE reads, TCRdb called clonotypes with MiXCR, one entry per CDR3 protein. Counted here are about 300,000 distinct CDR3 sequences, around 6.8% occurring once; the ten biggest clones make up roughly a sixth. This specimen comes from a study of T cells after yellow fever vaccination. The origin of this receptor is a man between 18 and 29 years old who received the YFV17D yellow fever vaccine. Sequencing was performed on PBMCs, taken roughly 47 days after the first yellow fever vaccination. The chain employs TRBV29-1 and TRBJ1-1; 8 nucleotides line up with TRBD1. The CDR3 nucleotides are TGCAGCGCAGCCGACAGGGGTAACACTGAAGCTTTCTTT. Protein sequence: CSAADRGNTEAFF.